This TCR beta chain was sequenced for a study of spatial heterogeneity in lung cancer. Study results and caveats: In tumor T cells, estimated coverage reached roughly 6.8% for alpha chains and about 12% for beta chains. Counts of expanded alpha and beta TCRs within tumors tracked the tumor nonsynonymous mutation count.

This clonotype came up many times. Antigen: not known. As for time point: sample taken at primary tumor resection. Just over 70 TRACERx patients with early, untreated non-small cell lung cancer donated samples. Whole RNA, isolated from tumor, nontumor lung or frozen PBMC, was sequenced without prior sorting. TCRdb reanalysed the 5' RACE reads using MiXCR and keeps one entry per CDR3 protein. The sample contains about 23,000 distinct CDR3 sequences, more than 4.5% of which appear only once. V lost 5 bases to trimming and J lost 3 bases; unmatched junction nucleotides: 17. This CDR3 comprises 18 residues. CDR1 KGHSH and CDR2 LQKENI come from the germline V gene.

The sequences come from lung tumor tissue, collected at surgery. The TCR sequence derives from a male donor with early-stage non-small cell lung cancer. J is TRBJ2-5 and V is TRBV18; 8 nucleotides line up with TRBD1. The DNA for the CDR3 is TGTGCCAGCTCAACGACATGGTCAGGGGGCGTATTGGAAGAGACCCAGTACTTC. Its translation is CASSTTWSGGVLEETQYF.